The T cell receptor (beta chain) described here comes from a study of STAT5B mutations in CD4+ large granular lymphocyte leukemia. Findings of the study overall: Only 5 or 6 CD4-sorted patient samples were compared with healthy controls for clonality. Top patient clones used TRBV06 genes more often: 8/27 versus 2/35 in controls.

This clone was seen a few times. The target antigen is unknown. The CDR3 has 17 amino acids. The V gene end was trimmed by 3 bases and the J gene end by 0 bases; junction bases not matched to a gene: 8. Germline-derived CDR1 and CDR2 are MDHEN and SYDVKM. In the authors' workflow: Putative leukemic clones, 45 to 70 in all, each exceeded 5% of the repertoire. Some clones are missing from TCRdb's copy, which holds only in-frame ones; the method was immunoSEQ multiplex PCR. The DNA was the basis for D and trimming; V, J and clone size are from that table. The data contain some 6,000 clones, more than 60% of them seen just once; the ten biggest clones take up approximately 64%.

This receptor was identified in a man older than 75 with CD4+ T-cell large granular lymphocyte leukemia. The material sequenced was PBMCs. J is TRBJ2-1 and V is TRBV28; 7 bases line up with TRBD1. CDR3 protein: CASSLGLGQSSYNEQFF. The CDR3, as DNA: TGTGCCAGCAGTTTGGGGCTGGGACAGAGCTCCTACAATGAGCAGTTCTTC.